These 28 T cell receptor beta chains were sequenced from one sample in a study of T cells of healthy individuals. Each CDR3 protein gets one entry after TCRdb re-called the 5' RACE reads with MiXCR. In the table there are 60,000 to 80,000 distinct CDR3 sequences, under 20% of which are singletons. The receptors were sampled from a human donor in good health.

There are a few counts of this clonotype. The V gene is TRBV7-9, the J gene TRBJ1-1, with a tentative D call TRBD1 (5 bases). Germline V gives CDR1 SEHNR, CDR2 FQNEAQ (reference sequence). This CDR3 has 12 amino acids. The V end lost 10 bases, the J end lost 3 bases, and 12 bases lay between the germline ends. The CDR3 reads CATTGEHTEAFF. DNA for the CDR3: TGTGCCACCACGGGGGAGCACACTGAAGCTTTCTTT. The full variable domain, in which reference TRBV7-9 and TRBJ1-1 provide the parts outside the CDR3, is DTGVSQNPRHKITKRGQNVTFRCDPISEHNRLYWYRQTLGQGPEFLTYFQNEAQLEKSRLLSDRFSAERPKGSFSTLEIQRTEQGDSAMYLCATTGEHTEAFFGQGTRLTVV.

V usage is TRBV6-1 and J usage is TRBJ1-5; possible D gene TRBD1, 6 bases. The CDR3 extends over 15 amino acids. V was pared by 5 bases and J by 5 bases, with 16 bases between. The germline CDR1 and CDR2 sequences are MNHNS and SASEGT. CDR3 nucleotides: TGTGCCAGCAGTAACTTCCGGGACACTCATCAGCCCCAGCATTTT. Its translation is CASSNFRDTHQPQHF.

This clonotype was counted between two and nine times. The rearrangement joins TRBV2 to TRBJ2-1; 11 positions agree with TRBD2. The CDR3 covers 14 residues. Germline trimming cut 6 bases from V and 6 bases from J; bases unmatched to any gene: 4. From germline, CDR1 is SNHLY and CDR2 FYNNEI. CDR3 in amino acids: CASSRLAGFNEQFF. CDR3 in DNA: TGTGCCAGCAGCCGACTAGCGGGATTCAATGAGCAGTTCTTC.

The rearrangement uses TRBV12-3 or TRBV12-4 and TRBJ2-1; 9 nucleotides agree with TRBD2. This CDR3 is 15 amino acids long. Losses at the gene ends were 6 bases for V and 7 bases for J; bases not matched to a gene: 10. CDR3 nucleotides: TGTGCCAGCAGGCCGAGCGGGGGGAAAGGAAATGAGCAGTTCTTC. It encodes CASRPSGGKGNEQFF.

The rearrangement uses TRBV29-1 and TRBJ2-7; 14 bases are a match to TRBD2. Germline V gives CDR1 SQVTM, CDR2 ANQGSEA. V gave up 6 bases and J gave up 0 bases; unmatched junction bases: 7. The CDR3 covers 16 residues. CDR3 in amino acids: CSVDGTSGGNSYEQYF. In nucleotides, the CDR3 is TGCAGCGTGGACGGGACTAGCGGGGGAAACTCCTACGAGCAGTACTTC.

This clonotype is medium-sized (0.01 to 0.1%) within its sample. This sequence joins TRBV6-4 and TRBJ2-2, with TRBD2 identical over 8 bases. The germline V gene encodes CDR1 MRHNA and CDR2 SNTAGT. This CDR3 contains 13 residues. With V trimmed by 6 bases and J by 3 bases, 0 bases remained unmatched. The DNA for the CDR3 is TGTGCCAGCAGCGGGAGGGACACCGGGGAGCTGTTTTTT. This gives the protein CASSGRDTGELFF.

The chain uses TRBV11-2 and TRBJ2-7; D is uncertain. The CDR3 is 14 residues long. V lost 5 bases and J lost 0, with 11 bases in between. Germline V gives CDR1 SGHAT, CDR2 FQNNGV. CDR3 sequence: CASSVPRSSYEQYF. Here the CDR3 DNA reads TGTGCCAGCAGCGTACCTAGATCCTCCTACGAGCAGTACTTC. The variable domain in full, completed from reference TRBV11-2 and TRBJ2-7, reads EAGVAQSPRYKIIEKRQSVAFWCNPISGHATLYWYQQILGQGPKLLIQFQNNGVVDDSQLPKDRFSAERLKGVDSTLKIQPAKLEDSAVYLCASSVPRSSYEQYFGPGTRLTVT.

This clonotype showed up just a few times. The rearrangement uses TRBV6-2 or TRBV6-3 and TRBJ2-3; no reliable D call. Trimming removed 7 bases from V and 2 bases from J, with 10 bases in between. Germline V lookup: CDR1 MNHEY, CDR2 SVGEGT. CDR3 length: 13 amino acids. CDR3 residues: CASTLFPTDTQYF. The CDR3 DNA sequence: TGTGCCAGCACTCTCTTTCCCACAGATACGCAGTATTTT.

The rearrangement uses TRBV7-2 and TRBJ2-7; 8 positions match TRBD2. CDR3 length equals 15 residues. Germline CDR1 and CDR2: SGHTA and FQGNSA. V lost 3 bases, J lost 5 bases, and 9 bases stayed unmatched. The CDR3 reads CASSFGGLAGDEQYF. The CDR3, as DNA: TGTGCCAGCAGCTTCGGAGGACTAGCTGGCGACGAGCAGTACTTC.

This clonotype has only a few counts. The V call is TRBV2, the J call TRBJ2-1; 10 bases line up with TRBD1. Germline-derived CDR1 and CDR2 are SNHLY and FYNNEI. V shed 4 bases and J 3 bases; nucleotides not matched to a gene: 0. The CDR3 runs 14 residues. CDR3 sequence (DNA): TGTGCCAGCAGTGGGGACAGGGGCTACAATGAGCAGTTCTTC. It yields the protein CASSGDRGYNEQFF.

This clonotype was counted once. The chain combines TRBV7-6 with TRBJ1-4; the match to TRBD1 covers 8 bases. Unmatched junction bases numbered 0, after V lost 3 bases and J lost 3 bases. In germline, CDR1 is SGHVS, CDR2 FNYEAQ. This CDR3 comprises 14 residues. CDR3 in amino acids: CASSLDRANEKLFF. DNA of the CDR3: TGTGCCAGCAGCTTGGACAGGGCTAATGAAAAACTGTTTTTT.

This clonotype came up a few times. The chain carries TRBV5-4 and TRBJ2-5; unclear D gene. From germline, CDR1 is SGHNT and CDR2 YYREEE (reference sequence). The V end was cut by 5 bases, the J end by 4 bases, with 15 bases between. This CDR3 contains 14 residues. CDR3: CASRPRSGSETQYF. Here the CDR3 DNA reads TGTGCCAGCAGGCCCCGTTCGGGTTCAGAGACCCAGTACTTC.

This clonotype has a count of ten or more. The chain combines TRBV4-1 with TRBJ1-1; the match to TRBD1 covers 7 bases. V trimming: 1 base; J trimming: 0 bases; junction bases outside the gene matches: 5. Per the germline V gene, CDR1 is MGHRA and CDR2 is YSYEKL. The CDR3 contains 16 residues. CDR3 amino acids: CASSQGTGPMNTEAFF. CDR3 sequence (DNA): TGCGCCAGCAGCCAAGGGACAGGACCTATGAACACTGAAGCTTTCTTT.

The gene calls are TRBV7-2 and TRBJ2-1; D remains unclear. Germline V lookup: CDR1 SGHTA, CDR2 FQGNSA. With 0 bases removed from V and 6 bases from J, the gap between germline ends came to 6 bases. This CDR3 region has 13 residues. The DNA for the CDR3 is TGTGCCAGCAGCTTAGCGCGAGGCAATGAGCAGTTCTTC. Translating gives CASSLARGNEQFF.

This clonotype was found a few times. Because the CDR3's place on the DNA is in doubt, the DNA is left out and the CDR3 is given as listed by TCRdb. The rearrangement links TRBV2 to TRBJ1-1; the table gives TRBD1 as D, unverified against the DNA. The CDR3 extends over 16 residues, inclusive of both ends. CDR1 and CDR2 (germline): SNHLY, FYNNEI. CDR3: CASSTSMGAFNTEAFF.

This clonotype showed up many times. J is TRBJ2-1 and V is TRBV24-1; D is uncertain. The CDR3 contains 17 residues. V lost 1 base and J 7 bases, leaving 19 bases between the germline ends. Germline values: CDR1 KGHDR, CDR2 SFDVKD. CDR3 sequence: CATSDFIPSGGQNEQFF. The CDR3 coding sequence is TGTGCCACCAGTGATTTCATTCCGTCCGGTGGTCAGAATGAGCAGTTCTTC.

The chain has TRBV29-1 and TRBJ2-7; perhaps TRBD2 as D (5 bases). The CDR3 is 12 amino acids. The ends were cut back, 8 bases at V and 5 bases at J, with 16 bases in the middle. Germline CDR1 and CDR2: SQVTM and ANQGSEA. Written as DNA, the CDR3 is TGCAGCACCAGACGGGTCGGGGACGAGCAGTACTTC. Its protein is CSTRRVGDEQYF.

This clonotype was detected a few times. The chain carries TRBV11-2 and TRBJ1-2; D perhaps matches TRBD1 (5 bases). V was cut by 0 bases and J by 2 bases, with 19 bases left in between. Germline V gives CDR1 SGHAT, CDR2 FQNNGV. CDR3 length equals 18 residues. The CDR3 region has the DNA TGTGCCAGCAGCTTAGATGGGAACAGGTTCCTACCGAACTATGGCTACACCTTC. It translates to CASSLDGNRFLPNYGYTF.

This clonotype occurred many times. This sequence joins TRBV27 and TRBJ1-2, with a tentative D call TRBD1 (5 bases). The CDR3 length is 16 residues. The germline V and J ends were trimmed by 6 bases and 0 bases, with 17 bases remaining between them. Looked up from germline, CDR1 is MNHEY and CDR2 is SMNVEV (reference sequence). The CDR3 DNA reads TGTGCCAGCAGCCCCTATGTGGGGGTTCCTAACTATGGCTACACCTTC. It is translated as CASSPYVGVPNYGYTF.

In this sample, this clonotype turned up many times. J is TRBJ1-4 and V is TRBV6-5, with TRBD1 as a possible D gene (5 bases). The CDR3 spans 14 residues. The V and J ends lost 6 bases and 0 bases respectively, with 8 bases between them. The germline V gene encodes CDR1 MNHEY and CDR2 SVGAGI. DNA of the CDR3: TGTGCCAGCAGGGGGGGAGCAACTAATGAAAAACTGTTTTTT. It yields the protein CASRGGATNEKLFF.

Many counts were recorded for this clonotype. DNA for the CDR3: TGTGCCACCAGCATTGCTAGCGGATCAACCTACGAGCAGTACTTC. Amino acids: CATSIASGSTYEQYF. The rearrangement links TRBV15 to TRBJ2-7; 7 bases match TRBD2. The germline gives CDR1 LNHNV, CDR2 YYDKDF (reference sequence). J gave up 2 bases and V 4 bases, and 8 bases lay outside the gene matches. The CDR3 loop spans 15 amino acids.

The genes are TRBV28 and TRBJ2-7; D gene ambiguous. This CDR3 has 13 residues. The germline V gene has CDR1 MDHEN and CDR2 SYDVKM. The germline V and J ends were trimmed by 5 bases and 3 bases, with 11 bases remaining between them. The DNA of the CDR3 is TGTGCCAGCAGTCCCCAGGTACTCTACGAGCAGTACTTC. Translating gives CASSPQVLYEQYF.

This clonotype was picked up many times. The rearrangement joins TRBV7-3 to TRBJ2-7; TRBD2 agrees at 7 bases. The length of the CDR3 is 13 residues. The J segment lost 6 bases and the V segment lost 5 bases, leaving 7 bases of the junction unmatched. The germline V gene encodes CDR1 SGHTA and CDR2 FQGTGA. The CDR3 reads CASSLSREGEQYF. In nucleotides, the CDR3 is TGTGCCAGCAGCCTATCAAGGGAGGGCGAGCAGTACTTC.

There are many counts of this clonotype. The J gene is TRBJ2-7, the V gene TRBV11-1; 7 bases line up with TRBD2. From germline, CDR1 is SGHAT and CDR2 FQDESV (reference sequence). The J segment lost 5 bases and the V segment lost 6 bases, leaving 13 bases of the junction unmatched. The CDR3 consists of 15 residues. The CDR3 nucleotides are TGTGCCAGCAGTCGTTCCGTCCCCGCGGGGGACGAGCAGTACTTC. As protein: CASSRSVPAGDEQYF.

This clonotype was counted at least ten times. The chain has TRBV2 and TRBJ2-5; D remains unclear. This CDR3 is 12 amino acids long. V lost 7 bases to trimming and J lost 2 bases, with 8 bases between them. Looked up from germline, CDR1 is SNHLY and CDR2 is FYNNEI. CDR3 DNA sequence: TGTGCCAGCACGGAAACGCAAGAGACCCAGTACTTC. This codes for CASTETQETQYF.

This clonotype was seen a handful of times. The rearrangement joins TRBV7-6 to TRBJ2-7; D could derive from TRBD1 or TRBD2 (5 bases each). The CDR3 extends over 15 amino acids. V lost 5 bases to trimming and J lost 5 bases, with 19 bases between them. Germline V gives CDR1 SGHVS, CDR2 FNYEAQ. The CDR3 bases are TGTGCCAGCAGCGACATCGGGACCAGTCCCCACGAGCAGTACTTC. Its translation is CASSDIGTSPHEQYF.

This clonotype was detected ten times or more. The rearrangement uses TRBV29-1 and TRBJ2-5; no definite D call. The V gene's germline CDR1 is SQVTM and CDR2 ANQGSEA. V gave up 7 bases and J gave up 1 base, with 7 bases separating them. This CDR3 has 11 amino acids. CDR3 region: CSAGFQETQYF. CDR3 DNA: TGCAGCGCCGGGTTCCAAGAGACCCAGTACTTC.

This clonotype came up a few times. The chain uses TRBV10-3 and TRBJ2-2; TRBD2 aligns across 13 bases. Germline-derived CDR1 and CDR2 are ENHRY and SYGVKD. The V segment lost 0 bases and the J segment 2 bases; nucleotides outside the gene matches: 3. The CDR3 extends over 18 amino acids. In DNA form, the CDR3 reads TGTGCCATCAGTGAGTCGGGACTAGCGGGGCATAACACCGGGGAGCTGTTTTTT. Translating gives CAISESGLAGHNTGELFF.